One and the same sample provided the 10 T cell receptor beta chains below, sequenced in a study of OX40 agonist ivuxolimab in advanced cancers. The repertoire was sequenced with immunoSEQ multiplex PCR; TCRdb's copy has only in-frame clones and lacks some. There are 35,000 to 45,000 clones in the sample; under 90% occur only once, and roughly 24% lies in the top ten. This sample comprised CD4+ or CD8+ T cells sorted from blood, obtained in a trial of the OX40 agonist ivuxolimab. The receptor source for this set is an adult with an advanced solid tumor such as melanoma, head and neck, liver or kidney cancer.

The V call is TRBV7-8, the J call TRBJ2-5; 10 bases are shared with TRBD2. The ends lost 5 bases at V and 5 bases at J; junction bases unmatched: 17. Germline V CDR1 and CDR2: SGHVS, FQNEAQ. This CDR3 has 18 amino acids. The CDR3, as DNA: TGTGCCAGCAGCCATGGTTTGCTAGCGGGAGACGAGGAGGAGACCCAGTACTTC. Its translation: CASSHGLLAGDEEETQYF.

This clone came up once. The chain couples TRBV6-5 to TRBJ2-7; D is unclear. The CDR3 is made up of 13 amino acids. CDR1 is MNHEY and CDR2 is SVGAGI in the germline V gene. The V end was cut by 3 bases, the J end by 4 bases, with 10 bases between. CDR3 amino acids: CASSYGPIYEQYF. The DNA for the CDR3 is TGTGCCAGCAGTTATGGACCCATTTACGAGCAGTACTTC.

The rearrangement joins TRBV6-6 to TRBJ2-7; the match to TRBD2 covers 9 bases. V trimming: 5 bases; J trimming: 2 bases; junction bases outside the gene matches: 10. There are 16 residues in the CDR3. CDR1 and CDR2 (germline): MNHNY, SVGAGI (reference sequence). The CDR3 coding sequence is TGTGCCAGCAGTCACCTACCCCTAGCGGGGCCCTACGAGCAGTACTTC. It yields the protein CASSHLPLAGPYEQYF.

The chain has TRBV10-1 and TRBJ1-1; possible D gene TRBD1, 5 bases. Per germline, CDR1 WNHNN and CDR2 SYGVQD (reference sequence). The CDR3 has 14 residues. V lost 6 bases and J 4 bases, leaving 15 bases between the germline ends. CDR3 in amino acids: CASSDGGGSTEAFF. CDR3 in DNA: TGCGCCAGCAGCGATGGGGGAGGGAGCACTGAAGCTTTCTTT.

This sequence joins TRBV5-1 and TRBJ2-7, with a possible D match to TRBD1 (6 bases). Germline CDR1 is SGHRS and CDR2 is YFSETQ. The CDR3 runs 16 residues. V lost 3 bases and J lost 3, with 19 bases in between. The CDR3 spells CASSSYRDTRGYEQYF. The CDR3 DNA follows: TGCGCCAGCAGCTCTTACCGCGACACCAGGGGCTACGAGCAGTACTTC.

The V gene is TRBV7-2, the J gene TRBJ2-5; 9 bases are shared with TRBD1. Unmatched junction bases numbered 3, after V lost 0 bases and J lost 4 bases. Germline loops: CDR1 SGHTA, CDR2 FQGNSA. This CDR3 region has 15 residues. For the CDR3, the DNA is TGTGCCAGCAGCTTAGCTTGGACAGGGGTAGAGACCCAGTACTTC. Translation: CASSLAWTGVETQYF.

This sequence joins TRBV7-6 and TRBJ2-3; no definite D call. Germline V CDR1 and CDR2: SGHVS, FNYEAQ. V dropped 1 base and J dropped 3 bases, with 5 bases sitting between them. The CDR3 is 13 residues long. The CDR3 DNA is TGTGCCAGCAGCTTAGTTGGTACAGATACGCAGTATTTT. Protein sequence: CASSLVGTDTQYF.

The chain recombines TRBV18 with TRBJ1-4; perhaps TRBD1 as D (6 bases). Germline values: CDR1 KGHSH, CDR2 LQKENI. CDR3 length: 15 residues. V was clipped by 1 base and J by 4 bases, with 10 bases between them. This CDR3 reads CASSPLGTINEKLFF. The CDR3 region has the DNA TGTGCCAGCTCACCACTAGGGACAATTAATGAAAAACTGTTTTTT.

This chain uses TRBV13 with TRBJ2-4; 8 nucleotides match TRBD1. There are 16 residues in the CDR3. Germline values: CDR1 PRHDT, CDR2 FYEKMQ (reference sequence). V gave up 5 bases and J gave up 9 bases; unmatched junction bases: 15. CDR3 bases: TGTGCCAGCAGCGCCGGGACAGGCACATTTTACAGCATTCAGTACTTC. Translating it yields CASSAGTGTFYSIQYF. Using reference TRBV13 and TRBJ2-4 for the parts outside the CDR3, the full variable domain is AAGVIQSPRHLIKEKRETATLKCYPIPRHDTVYWYQQGPGQDPQFLISFYEKMQSDKGSIPDRFSAQQFSDYHSELNMSSLELGDSALYFCASSAGTGTFYSIQYFGAGTRLSVL.

This sequence joins TRBV19 and TRBJ1-5, with D tentatively TRBD1 (5 bases). Trimming pared 8 bases from V and 7 bases from J, leaving 15 bases between. Germline V gene lookup returns CDR1 LNHDA and CDR2 SQIVND (reference sequence). CDR3 length: 13 residues. CDR3 nucleotides: TGTGCCAGTTTGGGGGGATCGAGGCAGCCCCAGCATTTT. Its protein product is CASLGGSRQPQHF.